One T cell receptor beta chain is described in this entry. The antigen remains undetermined. Sequencing of the DNA from cultured CD4+ T cells was carried out with the Oncomine TCR Beta short-read assay. TCRdb itself ran the PCR reads through MiXCR, one entry per CDR3 protein. The sample lists just under 20,000 distinct CDR3 sequences; 42% were seen once. These data come from a study of vaccination and CD4 T cells after COVID-19. Study-level background: In culture, cells were exposed to overlapping spike peptides from SARS-CoV-2, HCoV-NL63, HCoV-OC43 and HCoV-229E. Study results and caveats: Post-infection sampling omitted early timepoints and covered relatively few convalescent patients.

Treatment defined: roughly ten-day PBMC culture with coronavirus spike peptide pools or control peptides (ViraFEST assay). Via ViraFEST, peptide pools expanded antigen-specific T cells before TCR sequencing. By negative selection, CD4+ T cells were isolated once culture had run for around 9 days. CDR3 length equals 14 residues. The V gene lost 6 bases and the J gene lost 6 bases, with 14 bases spanning the gap. Germline loops: CDR1 WSHSY, CDR2 SAAADI. The sequenced sample was CD4+ T cells from blood, cultured in vitro, obtained before SARS-CoV-2 vaccination. J is TRBJ2-2 and V is TRBV10-2, with D tentatively TRBD2 (7 bases). The sequence was obtained from a human donor who received a COVID-19 vaccine. The CDR3, as DNA: TGCGCCAGCAGGCCGGGGGGCGTAGCCGGGGAGCTGTTTTTT. Translated: CASRPGGVAGELFF.